The present T cell receptor (beta chain) was sequenced within a study of cytomegalovirus exposure and HLA in healthy donors. V shed 4 bases, J shed 7 bases, and the junction held 17 bases outside the gene matches. There are 17 residues in the CDR3. Germline-derived CDR1 and CDR2 are GTSNPN and SVGIG (reference sequence). Concerning this clone itself: Its antigen is undetermined.

Study outcomes and limitations: According to a later analysis, donors in an Asian-associated ancestry cluster reportedly had fewer N-insertions than the roughly 720-donor mean. Accounts indicate the classifier identified cytomegalovirus status with strong specificity and sensitivity.

Use of 60 Vbeta and 13 Jbeta primers characterized the PCR. The assay was immunoSEQ multiplex PCR, and TCRdb's table has in-frame clones only and misses some. The table includes roughly 190,000 clones, about 85% detected once. The source of this sequence is a boy aged 2-15 years in good health and CMV-seronegative. This rearrangement joins TRBV30 to TRBJ1-4, with 8 positions matching TRBD1. Sequenced input: PBMCs. CDR3 sequence reads: CAWTRSRAGGLGEKLFF. CDR3 nucleotide sequence: TGTGCCTGGACCCGATCGAGGGCAGGGGGCTTAGGTGAAAAACTGTTTTTT.